The entry below describes one T cell receptor (beta chain). These data belong to a study of blood T cell repertoires in COVID-19. Across the whole study: The United States, Italy and Spain supplied acute and convalescent COVID-19 samples. PBMCs, B-cell-depleted T cells, or T cells provided the cDNA or gDNA that made up the material.

The CDR3 is made up of 16 amino acids. Trimming at V came to 1 base and at J to 3 bases, leaving 6 bases not matched to a gene. Germline CDR1 and CDR2: SGHTA and FQGTGA. Original analysis: By means of reference gene primer amplification, nucleated cell counts were estimated. Assay used: immunoSEQ multiplex PCR; TCRdb lists only in-frame clones, some missing. V, J and clone size are those of that table, while D and trimming were read from the DNA. The table has roughly 25,000 clones, roughly 92% seen once; the top ten hold under 4.5%. This receptor was identified in a woman aged 45-65 years with active COVID-19. This chain joins TRBV7-3 and TRBJ2-1; 7 bases are shared with TRBD2. Sequencing was carried out using peripheral blood. In nucleotides, the CDR3 is TGTGCCAGCAGCTTAATAAGCGGGGACCTCTACAATGAGCAGTTCTTC. Translation gives CASSLISGDLYNEQFF.